This is a list of T cell receptor beta chains from one sample in a study of vaccination effects on CD4 cells after COVID-19. Their antigens are not known. Libraries were prepared by immunoSEQ multiplex PCR; TCRdb keeps only in-frame clonotypes and omits some of them. The sample carries fewer than 85,000 clones, 70% to 75% recorded once. The specimen was CD4+ T cells from PBMCs cultured without peptide, collected after COVID-19 vaccination. Every receptor here comes from a human donor who received a COVID-19 vaccine. The conserved cysteine and the conserved F or W are not part of the CDR3 here. Where a row states a size, it is once, few, many or the class of an expanded clone; other rows omit it.

ASSVGTANTGELF,TRBV4-1,TRBJ2-2,once
ASSIGWAGVGGPINQPQH,TRBV19,TRBJ1-5,few
ASSFTGQGYSPLH,TRBV5-1,TRBJ1-6,.
ASSSNRGFQETQY,TRBV3-1/TRBV3-2,TRBJ2-5,.
ASSLAGGGQETQY,TRBV7-2,TRBJ2-5,.
ASSLLEGTGANVLT,TRBV11-2,TRBJ2-6,once
ASSSRDRIYNEQF,TRBV19,TRBJ2-1,.
ATSDLAGKGDTQY,TRBV24-1,TRBJ2-3,.
ASSQRGFGAF,TRBV3-1/TRBV3-2,TRBJ1-1,.
ASSQEWGAGPLTGELF,TRBV14,TRBJ2-2,.
ASSLRRGETQY,TRBV12-3/TRBV12-4,TRBJ2-5,.
ASSLGRGPEAF,TRBV7-9,TRBJ1-1,.
AISPGLAGGSLKNIQY,TRBV10-3,TRBJ2-4,.
ASSGGTSGADTQY,TRBV5-4,TRBJ2-3,.
ASSYSRTRGETQY,TRBV6-5,TRBJ2-5,.
ASSPFAGGETEAF,TRBV18,TRBJ1-1,.
AWSPRGPKGDQPQH,TRBV30,TRBJ1-5,once
ASSAFPRNTGELF,TRBV7-2,TRBJ2-2,.
AWRTGVSSPLH,TRBV30,TRBJ1-6,.
ASSFGLFSDGNTIY,TRBV5-1,TRBJ1-3,.
ASTGRPPSAQY,TRBV5-8,TRBJ2-3,.
ASSYQGNTEAF,TRBV7-3,TRBJ1-1,.
ASSRLAGEDYNEQF,TRBV5-6,TRBJ2-1,.
ASSLSGNTEAF,TRBV7-9,TRBJ1-1,.
ASSEIVTAPYGYT,TRBV10-2,TRBJ1-2,.